The entry below gives a single T cell receptor (beta chain) sequence along with its context. There is no known antigen for this receptor. Base qualities were left out, and no much larger clone turns up one base away. The data are from a study of cytomegalovirus exposure and HLA in healthy donors (TCRdb year 2017). For context, the study as a whole: According to a later analysis, the 120 validation repertoires were produced on the same platform as the approximately 620 repertoires of the first cohort. The study aimed to test whether cataloging public T cell receptors could reveal signatures of past pathogen exposure. A separate validation cohort of about 110 different subjects was used in addition to the approximately 700-subject first cohort. High-throughput TCR immunosequencing, statistical association of individual TCRs with disease status, and machine learning were combined to predict cytomegalovirus infection status.

Libraries were built with the immunoSEQ multiplex PCR assay. Under the source paper's analysis protocol: A statistical classification framework was built to diagnose cytomegalovirus status from the catalog of TCR beta chain sequences. TCRdb carries this immuneACCESS record with in-frame sequences only. Its versions omit some clonotypes, under half of them owing to an unresolved V gene in the studies checked, with the rest unexplained. The DNA was the basis for D and trimming; V, J and clone size are from that table. The sample table records over 60,000 clones; around 95% of these occur just once. Jointly, the top ten make up 2% to 2.5% of the sample. CDR1 and CDR2 are read off the germline V gene as MDHEN and SYDVKM. Inclusive of the bounding cysteine and phenylalanine, the CDR3 is 14 residues long. Kept here is only the CDR3 DNA, which spans 42 bases and is read in frame from base 1. Trimming takes 7 bases from V and 1 base from J, and the germline ends sit 11 bases apart.

Separate from the roughly 650-subject first cohort, the validation cohort of 90 to 150 subjects was the group to which the donors belonged. Overall study outcomes, separate from this receptor: Most TCR sequences were observed very rarely across donors, whereas some public TCRs were present in many individuals. The classifier was reported to diagnose cytomegalovirus status with high specificity and sensitivity in both the original and validation cohorts. A later analysis lacked HLA typing for the validation cohort, so it scored co-occurrence in that cohort across all 120 repertoires. In a later analysis, TCRs clustered in the first cohort were found to also tend to co-occur in the 130 or so validation repertoires, with approximately 93% of cluster scores above 0. The study listed 164 TCR beta chains as associated with cytomegalovirus. According to the authors, the approach could potentially be generalized to other disease states and immunological phenotypes. In vitro tests confirmed that a few of the cytomegalovirus-associated TCR beta chains recognize cytomegalovirus antigens.

The source material was PBMCs. The source is a man between 18 and 35 years old in good health and CMV-seronegative. This chain joins TRBV28 to TRBJ1-5; the D gene is perhaps TRBD1, from 5 matching bases. CDR3 region: CASIPGGSNQPQHF. The sequence in DNA is TGTGCCAGCATCCCCGGGGGAAGCAATCAGCCCCAGCATTTT.